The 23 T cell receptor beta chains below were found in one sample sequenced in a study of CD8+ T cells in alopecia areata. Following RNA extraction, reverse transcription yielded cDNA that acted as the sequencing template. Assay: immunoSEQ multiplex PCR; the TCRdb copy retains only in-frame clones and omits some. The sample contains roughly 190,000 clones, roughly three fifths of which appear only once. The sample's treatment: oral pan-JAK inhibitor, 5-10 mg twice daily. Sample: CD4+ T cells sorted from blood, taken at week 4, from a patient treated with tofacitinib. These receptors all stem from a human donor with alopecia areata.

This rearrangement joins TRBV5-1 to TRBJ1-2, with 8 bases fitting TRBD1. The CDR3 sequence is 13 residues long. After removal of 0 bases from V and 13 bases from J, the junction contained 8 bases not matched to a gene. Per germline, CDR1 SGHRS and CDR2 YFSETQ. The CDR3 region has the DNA TGCGCCAGCAGCTTGGAAGACAGGGGCGCGGGCACCTTC. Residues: CASSLEDRGAGTF.

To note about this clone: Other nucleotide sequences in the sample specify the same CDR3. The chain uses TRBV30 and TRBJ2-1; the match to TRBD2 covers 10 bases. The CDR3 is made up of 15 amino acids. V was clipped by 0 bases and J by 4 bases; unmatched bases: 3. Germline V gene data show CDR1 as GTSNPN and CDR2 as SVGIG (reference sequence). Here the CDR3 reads CAWSVTSGAYNEQFF. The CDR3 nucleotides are TGTGCCTGGAGTGTAACTAGCGGGGCTTACAATGAGCAGTTCTTC.

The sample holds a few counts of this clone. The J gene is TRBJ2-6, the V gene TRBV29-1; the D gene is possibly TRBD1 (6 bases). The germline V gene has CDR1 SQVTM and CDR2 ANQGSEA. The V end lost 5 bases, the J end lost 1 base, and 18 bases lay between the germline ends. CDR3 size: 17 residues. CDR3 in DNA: TGCAGCGTTACACGGTACGGGACACCATCTGGGGCCAACGTCCTGACTTTC. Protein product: CSVTRYGTPSGANVLTF. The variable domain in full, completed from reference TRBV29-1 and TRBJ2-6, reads SAVISQKPSRDICQRGTSLTIQCQVDSQVTMMFWYRQQPGQSLTLIATANQGSEATYESGFVIDKFPISRPNLTFSTLTVSNMSPEDSSIYLCSVTRYGTPSGANVLTFGAGSRLTVL.

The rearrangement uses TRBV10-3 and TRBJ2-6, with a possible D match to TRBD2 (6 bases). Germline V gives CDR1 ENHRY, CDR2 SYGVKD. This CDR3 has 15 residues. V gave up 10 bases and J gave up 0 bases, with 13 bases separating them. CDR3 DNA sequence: TGTGCCACCGGGGGACCGGTCTCTGGGGCCAACGTCCTGACTTTC. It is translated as CATGGPVSGANVLTF.

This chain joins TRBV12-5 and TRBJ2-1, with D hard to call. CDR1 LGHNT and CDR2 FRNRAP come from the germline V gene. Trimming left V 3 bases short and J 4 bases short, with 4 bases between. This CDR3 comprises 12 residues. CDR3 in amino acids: CASGFSYNEQFF. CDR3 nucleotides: TGTGCTAGTGGTTTTTCATACAATGAGCAGTTCTTC.

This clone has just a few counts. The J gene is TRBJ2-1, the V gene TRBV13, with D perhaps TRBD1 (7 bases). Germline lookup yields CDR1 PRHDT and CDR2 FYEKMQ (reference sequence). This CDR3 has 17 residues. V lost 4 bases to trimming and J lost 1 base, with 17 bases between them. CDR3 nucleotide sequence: TGTGCCAGCAGCTCAACACGCGGGACAGTGTCCTACAATGAGCAGTTCTTC. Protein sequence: CASSSTRGTVSYNEQFF.

CDR3: CASSQPGTGFVEQYF. CDR3 DNA sequence: TGCGCCAGCAGTCAACCGGGGACAGGGTTTGTCGAGCAGTACTTC. The chain combines TRBV23-1 with TRBJ2-7; the match to TRBD1 covers 9 bases. TRBV23-1 is reported as an ORF; its role is uncertain. The CDR3 runs to 15 residues. Trimming cost V 2 bases and J 6 bases; bases outside gene matches: 8.

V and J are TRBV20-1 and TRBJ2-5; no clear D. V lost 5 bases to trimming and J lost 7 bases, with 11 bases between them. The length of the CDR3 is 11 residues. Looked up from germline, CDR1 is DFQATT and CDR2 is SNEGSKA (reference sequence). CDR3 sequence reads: CSAGSSRTQYF. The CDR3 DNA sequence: TGCAGTGCTGGTTCTTCACGGACCCAGTACTTC.

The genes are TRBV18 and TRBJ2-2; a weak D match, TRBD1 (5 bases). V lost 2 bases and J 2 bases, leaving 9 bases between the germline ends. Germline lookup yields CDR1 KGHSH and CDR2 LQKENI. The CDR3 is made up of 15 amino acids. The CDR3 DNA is TGTGCCAGCTCACCAGACAGCATCAACACCGGGGAGCTGTTTTTT. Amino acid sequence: CASSPDSINTGELFF.

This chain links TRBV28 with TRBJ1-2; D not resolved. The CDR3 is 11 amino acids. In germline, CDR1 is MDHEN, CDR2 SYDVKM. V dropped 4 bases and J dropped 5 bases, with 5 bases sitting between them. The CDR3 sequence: CASSSYYGYTF. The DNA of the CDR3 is TGTGCCAGCAGTTCATATTATGGCTACACCTTC.

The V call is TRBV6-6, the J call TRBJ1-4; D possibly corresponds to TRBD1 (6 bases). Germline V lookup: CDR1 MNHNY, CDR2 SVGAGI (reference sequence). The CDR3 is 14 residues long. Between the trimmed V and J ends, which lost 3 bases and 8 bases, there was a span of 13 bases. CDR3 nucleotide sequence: TGTGCCAGCAGTTATGCAGGGGAGGTGGAAAAACTGTTTTTT. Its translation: CASSYAGEVEKLFF.

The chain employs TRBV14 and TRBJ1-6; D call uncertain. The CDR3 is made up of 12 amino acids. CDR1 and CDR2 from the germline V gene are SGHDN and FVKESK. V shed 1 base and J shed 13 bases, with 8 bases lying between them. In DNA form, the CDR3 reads TGTGCCAGCAGCCAAGGCGCGGGCCCCCTCCACTTT. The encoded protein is CASSQGAGPLHF.

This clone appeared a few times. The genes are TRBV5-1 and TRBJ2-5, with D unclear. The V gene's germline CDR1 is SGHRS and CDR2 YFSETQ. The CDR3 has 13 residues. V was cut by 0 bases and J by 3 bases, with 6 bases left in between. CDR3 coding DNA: TGCGCCAGCAGCTTGGGAAGGGAAGAGACCCAGTACTTC. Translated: CASSLGREETQYF. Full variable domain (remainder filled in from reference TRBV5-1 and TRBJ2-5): KAGVTQTPRYLIKTRGQQVTLSCSPISGHRSVSWYQQTPGQGLQFLFEYFSETQRNKGNFPGRFSGRQFSNSRSEMNVSTLELGDSALYLCASSLGREETQYFGPGTRLLVL.

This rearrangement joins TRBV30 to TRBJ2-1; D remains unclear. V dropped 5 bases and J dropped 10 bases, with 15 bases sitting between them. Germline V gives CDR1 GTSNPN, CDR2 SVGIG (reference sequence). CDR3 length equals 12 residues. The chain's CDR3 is CAWGKEPYEQFF. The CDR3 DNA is TGTGCCTGGGGGAAAGAGCCGTACGAGCAGTTCTTC.

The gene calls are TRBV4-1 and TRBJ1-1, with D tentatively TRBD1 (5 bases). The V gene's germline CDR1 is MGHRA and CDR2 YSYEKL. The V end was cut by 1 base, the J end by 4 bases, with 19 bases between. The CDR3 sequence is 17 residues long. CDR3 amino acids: CASSQGQGRSLGTEAFF. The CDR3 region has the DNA TGCGCCAGCAGCCAAGGGCAGGGTCGAAGCCTTGGCACTGAAGCTTTCTTT.

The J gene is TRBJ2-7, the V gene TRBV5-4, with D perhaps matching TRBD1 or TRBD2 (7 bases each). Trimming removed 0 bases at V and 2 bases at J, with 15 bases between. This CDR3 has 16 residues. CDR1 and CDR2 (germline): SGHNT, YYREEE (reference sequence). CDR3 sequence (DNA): TGTGCCAGCAGCTTGGGGGAGGGACAGCGGGCCTACGAGCAGTACTTC. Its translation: CASSLGEGQRAYEQYF. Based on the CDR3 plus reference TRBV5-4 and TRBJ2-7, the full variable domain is ETGVTQSPTHLIKTRGQQVTLRCSSQSGHNTVSWYQQALGQGPQFIFQYYREEENGRGNFPPRFSGLQFPNYSSELNVNALELDDSALYLCASSLGEGQRAYEQYFGPGTRLTVT.

This chain's CDR3 is CASSGQGANYGYTF. The CDR3 DNA follows: TGTGCCAGCAGTGGACAGGGGGCGAACTATGGCTACACCTTC. The genes are TRBV28 and TRBJ1-2; 11 bases agree with TRBD1. The junction had 1 base not matched to a gene; V was cut back by 5 bases and J by 2 bases. The CDR3 totals 14 residues. Germline V CDR1 and CDR2: MDHEN, SYDVKM.

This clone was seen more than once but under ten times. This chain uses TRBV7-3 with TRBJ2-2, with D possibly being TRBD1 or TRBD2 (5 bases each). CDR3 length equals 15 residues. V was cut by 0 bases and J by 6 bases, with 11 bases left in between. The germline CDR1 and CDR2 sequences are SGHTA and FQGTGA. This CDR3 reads CASSLTATGPGELFF. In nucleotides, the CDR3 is TGTGCCAGCAGCTTAACGGCTACGGGGCCCGGGGAGCTGTTTTTT.

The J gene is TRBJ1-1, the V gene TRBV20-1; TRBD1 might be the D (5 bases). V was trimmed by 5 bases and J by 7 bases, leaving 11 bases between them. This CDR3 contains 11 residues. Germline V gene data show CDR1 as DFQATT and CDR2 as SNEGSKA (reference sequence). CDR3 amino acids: CSAGEGIEAFF. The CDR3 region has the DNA TGCAGTGCTGGGGAGGGGATTGAAGCTTTCTTT.

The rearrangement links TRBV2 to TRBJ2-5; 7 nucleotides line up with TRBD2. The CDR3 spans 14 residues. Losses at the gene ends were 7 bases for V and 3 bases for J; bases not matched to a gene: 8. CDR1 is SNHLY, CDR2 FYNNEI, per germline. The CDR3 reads CASTRLGGEETQYF. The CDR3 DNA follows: TGTGCCAGCACGCGCCTTGGGGGGGAAGAGACCCAGTACTTC.

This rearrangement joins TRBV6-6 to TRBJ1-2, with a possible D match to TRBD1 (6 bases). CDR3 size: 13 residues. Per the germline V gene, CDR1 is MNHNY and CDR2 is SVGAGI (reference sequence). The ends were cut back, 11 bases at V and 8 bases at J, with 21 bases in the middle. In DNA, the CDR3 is TGTGCCTGCTGTAGGGCGGGGGCGACGGGCTACACCTTC. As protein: CACCRAGATGYTF.

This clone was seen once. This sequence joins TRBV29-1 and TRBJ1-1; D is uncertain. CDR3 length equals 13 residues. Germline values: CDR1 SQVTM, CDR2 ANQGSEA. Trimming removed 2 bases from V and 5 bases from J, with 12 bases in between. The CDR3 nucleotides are TGCAGCGTTGAACCAAGGGCTAGGACTGAAGCTTTCTTT. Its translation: CSVEPRARTEAFF. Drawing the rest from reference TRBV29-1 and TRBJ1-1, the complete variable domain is SAVISQKPSRDICQRGTSLTIQCQVDSQVTMMFWYRQQPGQSLTLIATANQGSEATYESGFVIDKFPISRPNLTFSTLTVSNMSPEDSSIYLCSVEPRARTEAFFGQGTRLTVV.

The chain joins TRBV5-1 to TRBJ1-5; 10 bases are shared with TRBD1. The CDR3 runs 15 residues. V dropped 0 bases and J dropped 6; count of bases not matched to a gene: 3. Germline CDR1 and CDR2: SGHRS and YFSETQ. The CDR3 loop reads CASSLGQGARQPQHF. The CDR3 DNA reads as TGCGCCAGCAGCTTGGGACAGGGGGCTCGTCAGCCCCAGCATTTT.